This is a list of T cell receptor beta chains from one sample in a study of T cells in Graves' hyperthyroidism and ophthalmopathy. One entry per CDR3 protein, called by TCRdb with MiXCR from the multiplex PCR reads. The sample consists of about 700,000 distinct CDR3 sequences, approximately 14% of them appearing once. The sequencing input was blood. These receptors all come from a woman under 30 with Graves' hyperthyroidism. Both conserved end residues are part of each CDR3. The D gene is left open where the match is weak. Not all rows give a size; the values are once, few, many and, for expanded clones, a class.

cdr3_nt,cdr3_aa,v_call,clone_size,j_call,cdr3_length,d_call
TGTGCCAGCAGCCAAGGGAGACAGCTCCCTCTCTACGAGCAGTACTTC,CASSQGRQLPLYEQYF,TRBV14,many,TRBJ2-7,16,NA
TGTGCCACCAGTGATCCCGGGAGGGGGACAGATACGCAGTATTTT,CATSDPGRGTDTQYF,TRBV24-1,NA,TRBJ2-3,15,TRBD2
TGTGCCAGCAGGGAGAGGACAGGGGAGGATTCCCAGTACTTC,CASRERTGEDSQYF,TRBV6-1,many,TRBJ2-5,14,TRBD1
TGCAGTGCGGCCCCTAGCGGCTCTAGCACAGATACGCAGTATTTT,CSAAPSGSSTDTQYF,TRBV20-1,many,TRBJ2-3,15,TRBD2
TGTGCCAGCGGATTGACTAGCGGGAGGGCCCGCTCCTACAATGAGCAGTTCTTC,CASGLTSGRARSYNEQFF,TRBV6-2/TRBV6-3,many,TRBJ2-1,18,TRBD2
TGCAGTGCTAGTAGTCCCCCTCGGCAAGCGCGGACTGAAGCTTTCTTT,CSASSPPRQARTEAFF,TRBV20-1,many,TRBJ1-1,16,NA
TGTGCCTGGTCGCGCTACCGGGCACGCCAAGAGACCCAGTACTTC,CAWSRYRARQETQYF,TRBV30,many,TRBJ2-5,15,NA
TGTGCCAGCTCACCACAGGGGCCTATGAGCAATTCACCCCTCCACTTT,CASSPQGPMSNSPLHF,TRBV18,NA,TRBJ1-6,16,NA
TGTGCCAGCAGTTTTACGACAGGGAAGCATGAGCAGTTCTTC,CASSFTTGKHEQFF,TRBV6-1,few,TRBJ2-1,14,TRBD1
TGTGCCAGCAGCCGGGACAGTATCTACGAGCAGTACTTC,CASSRDSIYEQYF,TRBV5-8,many,TRBJ2-7,13,TRBD1
TGTGCCAGCAGCTTAAGCCCTAGCGGGAGGAACAATGAGCAGTTCTTC,CASSLSPSGRNNEQFF,TRBV7-3,NA,TRBJ2-1,16,TRBD2
TGTGCCAGCAGCTTGTCCGCGGGGGTTTGGAACACTGAAGCTTTCTTT,CASSLSAGVWNTEAFF,TRBV7-3,NA,TRBJ1-1,16,NA
TGTGCCAGCTCACCATCTCCGGGACTAGCGATAAATGAGCAGTTCTTC,CASSPSPGLAINEQFF,TRBV18,many,TRBJ2-1,16,TRBD2
TGTGCCAGCAGCCCCGACAACATGAACACTGAAGCTTTCTTT,CASSPDNMNTEAFF,TRBV27,many,TRBJ1-1,14,NA
TGTGCCAGCAGTTTGATCAACTCTAACTATGGCTACACCTTC,CASSLINSNYGYTF,TRBV12-3/TRBV12-4,NA,TRBJ1-2,14,NA
TGTGCCAGCAGGCCAGGGACTAGCGGGGGGGCCGGTACGCAGTATTTT,CASRPGTSGGAGTQYF,TRBV7-9,many,TRBJ2-3,16,TRBD2
TGTGCCAGCAGCTTCCTAGGACAGGGAAATTCACCCCTCCACTTT,CASSFLGQGNSPLHF,TRBV5-5,many,TRBJ1-6,15,TRBD1
TGTGCCAGCAGTGATGGGACTCGCTCTGGAAACACCATATATTTT,CASSDGTRSGNTIYF,TRBV2,NA,TRBJ1-3,15,NA
TGCGCCAGCAGCTTCTCCCCGGGCCAGGGGGCCTACGAGCAGTACTTC,CASSFSPGQGAYEQYF,TRBV5-1,few,TRBJ2-7,16,TRBD1
TGCAGTGCTAGAGCTCCAAGGGGTGATCAGCCCCAGCATTTT,CSARAPRGDQPQHF,TRBV20-1,NA,TRBJ1-5,14,NA